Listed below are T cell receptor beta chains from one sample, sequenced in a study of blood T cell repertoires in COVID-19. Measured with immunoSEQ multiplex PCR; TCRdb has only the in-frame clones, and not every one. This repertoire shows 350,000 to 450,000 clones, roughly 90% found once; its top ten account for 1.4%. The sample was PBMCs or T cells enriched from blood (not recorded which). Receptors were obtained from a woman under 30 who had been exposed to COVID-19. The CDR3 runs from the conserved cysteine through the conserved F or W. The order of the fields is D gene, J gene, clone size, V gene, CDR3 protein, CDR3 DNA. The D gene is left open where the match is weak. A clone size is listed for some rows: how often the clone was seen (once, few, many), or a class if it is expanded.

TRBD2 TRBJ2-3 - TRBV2 CASSETGTSGDTQYF TGTGCCAGCAGTGAAACCGGGACTAGCGGAGATACGCAGTATTTT
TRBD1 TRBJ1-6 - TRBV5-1 CASSLATGGASYNSPLHF TGCGCCAGCAGCTTAGCGACAGGGGGAGCCTCCTATAATTCACCCCTCCACTTT
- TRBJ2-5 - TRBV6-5 CASSYSRGQETQYF TGTGCCAGCAGTTACTCAAGGGGGCAAGAGACCCAGTACTTC
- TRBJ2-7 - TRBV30 CACSPGTYEQYF TGTGCCTGCTCCCCCGGGACCTACGAGCAGTACTTC
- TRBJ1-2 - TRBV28 CASSLDAGSYGYTF TGTGCCAGCAGTTTAGATGCAGGGTCCTATGGCTACACCTTC
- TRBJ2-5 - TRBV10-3 CAISESKGGIQETQYF TGTGCCATCAGTGAGTCGAAGGGCGGGATCCAAGAGACCCAGTACTTC
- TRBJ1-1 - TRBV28 CASSLIQNTEAFF TGTGCCAGCAGTTTAATCCAGAACACTGAAGCTTTCTTT
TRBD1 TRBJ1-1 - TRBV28 CASSFALQGAAFF TGTGCCAGCAGTTTTGCCCTACAGGGGGCGGCTTTCTTT
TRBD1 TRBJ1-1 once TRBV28 CASSGSGTGGTEAFF TGTGCCAGCAGCGGCTCGGGGACAGGGGGCACTGAAGCTTTCTTT
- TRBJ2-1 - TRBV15 CATSTPGQSYNEQFF TGTGCCACCAGCACCCCAGGGCAATCCTACAATGAGCAGTTCTTC
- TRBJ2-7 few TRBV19 CASSIPGQFYEQYF TGTGCCAGTAGTATTCCAGGACAGTTCTACGAGCAGTACTTC
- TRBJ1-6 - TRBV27 CASSPGGQGNSPLHF TGTGCCAGCAGCCCGGGGGGGCAGGGCAATTCACCCCTCCACTTT
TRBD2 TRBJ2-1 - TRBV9 CASSDRLAGVSSYNEQFF TGTGCCAGCAGCGATAGACTAGCGGGGGTCAGCTCCTACAATGAGCAGTTCTTC
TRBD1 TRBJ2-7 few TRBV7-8 CASSGQVSSYEQYF TGTGCCAGCAGCGGACAGGTTAGCTCCTACGAGCAGTACTTC
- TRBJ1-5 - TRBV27 CASSLMAGSNQPQHF TGTGCCAGCAGTTTAATGGCGGGGAGCAATCAGCCCCAGCATTTT
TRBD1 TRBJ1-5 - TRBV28 CASSHYRDRVGPQHF TGTGCCAGCAGCCATTACCGGGACAGGGTAGGGCCCCAGCATTTT
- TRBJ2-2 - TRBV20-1 CSASSRTDTGELFF TGCAGTGCTAGTTCCAGGACAGATACCGGGGAGCTGTTTTTT
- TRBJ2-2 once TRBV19 CASSIDHRVHGELFF TGTGCCAGTAGTATAGATCACAGGGTCCACGGGGAGCTGTTTTTT
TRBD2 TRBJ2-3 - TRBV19 CASSISASGRDTQYF TGTGCCAGTAGTATCTCCGCTAGCGGGAGGGATACGCAGTATTTT
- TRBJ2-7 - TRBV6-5 CASTQGTLNYEQYF TGTGCCAGCACTCAGGGAACCCTTAACTACGAGCAGTACTTC
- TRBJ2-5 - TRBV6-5 CASRLLGTTQETQYF TGTGCCAGCAGACTACTAGGAACCACCCAAGAGACCCAGTACTTC
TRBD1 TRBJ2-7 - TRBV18 CASSPVGQGVGEQYF TGTGCCAGCTCACCCGTAGGACAGGGTGTAGGCGAGCAGTACTTC